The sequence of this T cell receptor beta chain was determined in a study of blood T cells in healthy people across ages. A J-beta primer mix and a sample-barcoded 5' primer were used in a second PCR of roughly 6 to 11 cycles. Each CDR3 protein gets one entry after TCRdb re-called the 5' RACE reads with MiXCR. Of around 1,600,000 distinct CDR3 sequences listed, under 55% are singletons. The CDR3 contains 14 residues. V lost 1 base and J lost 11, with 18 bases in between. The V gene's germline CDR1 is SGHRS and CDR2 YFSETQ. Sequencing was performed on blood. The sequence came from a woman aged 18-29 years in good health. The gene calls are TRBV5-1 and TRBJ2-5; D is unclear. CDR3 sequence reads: CASSLYPLEAEQYF. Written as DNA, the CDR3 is TGCGCCAGCAGCTTGTACCCGCTTGAGGCTGAGCAGTACTTC.